This record concerns one T cell receptor beta chain sequence. Its antigen remains unidentified. One junction end disagrees with the germline gene, perhaps due to a read error. RNA transcripts provided the source from which TCR beta CDR3 regions were amplified. The HTBI set primed first-round TCR CDR3 RT-PCR. One entry per CDR3 protein, called by TCRdb with MiXCR from the multiplex PCR reads. The repertoire includes hundreds of thousands of distinct CDR3 sequences, more than 15% of them detected once, and 55% to 60% sits in the top ten. This record comes from a study of T cells in Graves' hyperthyroidism and ophthalmopathy. Points from the study as a whole: Progression to ophthalmopathy was predicted a median of approximately 6.4 months early.

Sequencing was performed on blood. The sequence was collected from a woman aged 60-75 years with Graves' ophthalmopathy.

CDR3 sequence (DNA): TGTACCACCAGCAGCCTTCTATCTGATGGCGGGACCCAGTACTTC. Translating it yields CTTSSLLSDGGTQYF. The chain joins TRBV15 to TRBJ2-5; D not certain. This CDR3 has 15 residues. The germline V gene encodes CDR1 LNHNV and CDR2 YYDKDF (reference sequence). Based on the CDR3 plus reference TRBV15 and TRBJ2-5, the full variable domain is DAMVIQNPRYQVTQFGKPVTLSCSQTLNHNVMYWYQQKSSQAPKLLFHYYDKDFNNEADTPDNFQSRRPNTSFCFLDIRSPGLGDTAMYLCTTSSLLSDGGTQYFGPGTRLLVL.